A single sample gave rise to the 16 T cell receptor beta chains below, sequenced in a study of cytotoxic CD8 clonotypes in ibrutinib-treated CLL. The assay was immunoSEQ multiplex PCR, and TCRdb's table has in-frame clones only and misses some. The sample includes about 250,000 clones, 60% to 75% of them seen just once. This material consisted of PBMCs, taken after 24 months of ibrutinib treatment. The receptors here all came from a human donor with chronic lymphocytic leukemia.

Only one count was recorded for this clone. The gene calls are TRBV28 and TRBJ1-1, with D tentatively TRBD1 (5 bases). The CDR3 consists of 14 residues. Per germline, CDR1 MDHEN and CDR2 SYDVKM. V lost 5 bases and J 4 bases, leaving 14 bases between the germline ends. CDR3 nucleotide sequence: TGTGCCAGCAGTCGCGGGGAGGGGCCCACTGAAGCTTTCTTT. This translates into CASSRGEGPTEAFF.

The chain links TRBV5-1 to TRBJ2-1; D remains unclear. The CDR3 totals 15 residues. The germline V and J ends were trimmed by 0 bases and 9 bases, with 16 bases remaining between them. Germline V lookup: CDR1 SGHRS, CDR2 YFSETQ. The DNA for the CDR3 is TGCGCCAGCAGCTTGGGAGGAATCGGTGCGGTTGAGCAGTTCTTC. Translated, it gives CASSLGGIGAVEQFF.

This sequence joins TRBV10-3 and TRBJ2-7, with TRBD1 as a possible D gene (6 bases). This CDR3 has 14 amino acids. Germline V gene data show CDR1 as ENHRY and CDR2 as SYGVKD. The V end was cut by 6 bases, the J end by 0 bases, with 12 bases between. CDR3 amino acids: CAIRTGTSSYEQYF. The CDR3 nucleotides are TGTGCCATCAGAACAGGGACCAGCTCCTACGAGCAGTACTTC.

The chain is built from TRBV7-9 and TRBJ1-2; TRBD1 agrees at 7 bases. This CDR3 has 12 amino acids. Trimming removed 5 bases from V and 13 bases from J; junction bases left unmatched: 10. Germline V gene lookup returns CDR1 SEHNR and CDR2 FQNEAQ (reference sequence). The CDR3 bases are TGTGCCAGCAGCCCCGGGACAGAACTCCCCACCTTC. This encodes CASSPGTELPTF.

A few counts support this clone. The rearrangement uses TRBV27 and TRBJ1-5; 8 bases agree with TRBD1. This CDR3 contains 14 residues. J gave up 7 bases and V 5 bases, and 7 bases lay outside the gene matches. From germline, CDR1 is MNHEY and CDR2 SMNVEV (reference sequence). The CDR3 protein is CASSLGQGGQPQHF. The CDR3 DNA sequence: TGTGCCAGCAGTCTCGGACAGGGAGGGCAGCCCCAGCATTTT.

This rearrangement joins TRBV19 to TRBJ2-2, with D unclear. Germline V gene sequence: CDR1 LNHDA, CDR2 SQIVND (reference sequence). V dropped 6 bases and J dropped 4 bases, with 9 bases sitting between them. The CDR3 covers 13 residues. The DNA of the CDR3 is TGTGCCAGTAGCCTAACATTCACCGGGGAGCTGTTTTTT. Amino acid sequence: CASSLTFTGELFF. Full variable domain (rest looked up from reference TRBV19 and TRBJ2-2): DGGITQSPKYLFRKEGQNVTLSCEQNLNHDAMYWYRQDPGQGLRLIYYSQIVNDFQKGDIAEGYSVSREKKESFPLTVTSAQKNPTAFYLCASSLTFTGELFFGEGSRLTVL.

V usage is TRBV28 and J usage is TRBJ2-7; 8 nucleotides line up with TRBD1. Germline V lookup: CDR1 MDHEN, CDR2 SYDVKM. V trimming: 3 bases; J trimming: 6 bases; junction bases outside the gene matches: 4. The CDR3 is 13 residues long. The CDR3 DNA reads as TGTGCCAGCAGTTTCTGGACAGGGAGCGAGCAGTACTTC. This sequence encodes CASSFWTGSEQYF.

This chain connects TRBV11-2 to TRBJ1-3; 8 nucleotides line up with TRBD1. The ends lost 1 base at V and 4 bases at J; junction bases unmatched: 3. The V gene's germline CDR1 is SGHAT and CDR2 FQNNGV. The CDR3 contains 15 residues. The CDR3 DNA reads TGTGCCAGCAGCTTAGCAGGGGGCGAAGGAAACACCATATATTTT. Its translation is CASSLAGGEGNTIYF.

The rearrangement uses TRBV11-2 and TRBJ2-7, with TRBD2 as a possible D gene (6 bases). V was clipped by 5 bases and J by 1 base, with 18 bases between them. Germline assignment: CDR1 SGHAT and CDR2 FQNNGV. This CDR3 is built from 16 residues. This chain's CDR3 is CASSRSPAGLSYEQYF. Written as DNA, the CDR3 is TGTGCCAGCAGCCGGTCCCCGGCAGGACTATCCTACGAGCAGTACTTC.

This rearrangement joins TRBV6-5 to TRBJ2-6, with a tentative D call TRBD1 (5 bases). Germline V lookup: CDR1 MNHEY, CDR2 SVGAGI. The CDR3 runs 15 residues. Trimming took 5 bases from V and 0 from J, leaving 8 bases between them. The CDR3 region has the DNA TGTGCCAGCAGTACAGACAGCTCTGGGGCCAACGTCCTGACTTTC. It encodes CASSTDSSGANVLTF.

This chain uses TRBV5-1 with TRBJ1-5; D unclear. The CDR3 runs to 15 residues. Trimming stripped 0 bases from V and 7 bases from J, with 14 bases between. Germline CDR1 is SGHRS and CDR2 is YFSETQ. The CDR3 coding sequence is TGCGCCAGCAGCTTGGCCCGAGGGTATAGCCAGCCCCAGCATTTT. Translation: CASSLARGYSQPQHF.

The chain carries TRBV10-3 and TRBJ2-3; D is ambiguous. This CDR3 has 14 amino acids. Between the trimmed V and J ends, which lost 5 bases and 1 base, there was a span of 10 bases. Germline V gene lookup returns CDR1 ENHRY and CDR2 SYGVKD. The CDR3, as DNA: TGTGCCATCAGTAGGAGAGACGGCACAGATACGCAGTATTTT. It is translated as CAISRRDGTDTQYF.

Here the CDR3 reads CASTRQGYGYTF. The CDR3 DNA is TGTGCCAGCACCCGACAGGGTTATGGCTACACCTTC. This sequence joins TRBV11-2 and TRBJ1-2, with TRBD1 identical over 7 bases. The germline V gene encodes CDR1 SGHAT and CDR2 FQNNGV. V trimming: 7 bases; J trimming: 5 bases; junction bases outside the gene matches: 4. The CDR3 is made up of 12 amino acids.

The chain links TRBV6-6 to TRBJ1-2, with TRBD1 matching 7 bases. Germline-derived CDR1 and CDR2 are MNHNY and SVGAGI (reference sequence). Germline trimming cut 4 bases from V and 8 bases from J; bases unmatched to any gene: 13. The CDR3 is 15 residues long. CDR3 amino acids: CASSFDREITSGYTF. In DNA form, the CDR3 reads TGTGCCAGCAGTTTTGACAGGGAAATAACTAGCGGCTACACCTTC.

The rearrangement uses TRBV30 and TRBJ2-3, with 9 nucleotides matching TRBD2. CDR1 is GTSNPN, CDR2 SVGIG, per germline (reference sequence). CDR3 length: 16 amino acids. With V trimmed by 0 bases and J by 6 bases, 10 bases remained unmatched. For the CDR3, the DNA is TGTGCCTGGAGTGTACAGGGTCTAGCGGGGAGGGATACGCAGTATTTT. Translation: CAWSVQGLAGRDTQYF.

This sequence joins TRBV27 and TRBJ1-1; 7 bases fit TRBD1. The CDR3 consists of 14 residues. Trimming cost V 5 bases and J 5 bases; bases outside gene matches: 8. Germline assignment: CDR1 MNHEY and CDR2 SMNVEV (reference sequence). The CDR3 protein is CASSTGQRVTEAFF. CDR3 coding DNA: TGTGCCAGCAGTACGGGACAGAGGGTAACTGAAGCTTTCTTT.